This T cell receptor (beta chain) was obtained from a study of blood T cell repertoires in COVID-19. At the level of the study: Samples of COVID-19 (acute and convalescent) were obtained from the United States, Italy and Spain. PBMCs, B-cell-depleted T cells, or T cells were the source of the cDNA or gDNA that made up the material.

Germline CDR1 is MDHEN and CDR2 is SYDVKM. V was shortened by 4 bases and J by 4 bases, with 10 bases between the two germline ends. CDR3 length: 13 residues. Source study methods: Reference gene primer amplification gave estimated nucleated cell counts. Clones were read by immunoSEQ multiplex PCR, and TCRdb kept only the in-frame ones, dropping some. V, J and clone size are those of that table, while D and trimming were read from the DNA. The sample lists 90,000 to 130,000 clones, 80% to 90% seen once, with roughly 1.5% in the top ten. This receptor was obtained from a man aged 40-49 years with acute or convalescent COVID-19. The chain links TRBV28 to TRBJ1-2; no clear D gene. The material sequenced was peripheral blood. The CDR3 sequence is CASSSGRGYGYTF. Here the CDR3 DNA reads TGTGCCAGCAGTTCGGGGAGAGGCTATGGCTACACCTTC.